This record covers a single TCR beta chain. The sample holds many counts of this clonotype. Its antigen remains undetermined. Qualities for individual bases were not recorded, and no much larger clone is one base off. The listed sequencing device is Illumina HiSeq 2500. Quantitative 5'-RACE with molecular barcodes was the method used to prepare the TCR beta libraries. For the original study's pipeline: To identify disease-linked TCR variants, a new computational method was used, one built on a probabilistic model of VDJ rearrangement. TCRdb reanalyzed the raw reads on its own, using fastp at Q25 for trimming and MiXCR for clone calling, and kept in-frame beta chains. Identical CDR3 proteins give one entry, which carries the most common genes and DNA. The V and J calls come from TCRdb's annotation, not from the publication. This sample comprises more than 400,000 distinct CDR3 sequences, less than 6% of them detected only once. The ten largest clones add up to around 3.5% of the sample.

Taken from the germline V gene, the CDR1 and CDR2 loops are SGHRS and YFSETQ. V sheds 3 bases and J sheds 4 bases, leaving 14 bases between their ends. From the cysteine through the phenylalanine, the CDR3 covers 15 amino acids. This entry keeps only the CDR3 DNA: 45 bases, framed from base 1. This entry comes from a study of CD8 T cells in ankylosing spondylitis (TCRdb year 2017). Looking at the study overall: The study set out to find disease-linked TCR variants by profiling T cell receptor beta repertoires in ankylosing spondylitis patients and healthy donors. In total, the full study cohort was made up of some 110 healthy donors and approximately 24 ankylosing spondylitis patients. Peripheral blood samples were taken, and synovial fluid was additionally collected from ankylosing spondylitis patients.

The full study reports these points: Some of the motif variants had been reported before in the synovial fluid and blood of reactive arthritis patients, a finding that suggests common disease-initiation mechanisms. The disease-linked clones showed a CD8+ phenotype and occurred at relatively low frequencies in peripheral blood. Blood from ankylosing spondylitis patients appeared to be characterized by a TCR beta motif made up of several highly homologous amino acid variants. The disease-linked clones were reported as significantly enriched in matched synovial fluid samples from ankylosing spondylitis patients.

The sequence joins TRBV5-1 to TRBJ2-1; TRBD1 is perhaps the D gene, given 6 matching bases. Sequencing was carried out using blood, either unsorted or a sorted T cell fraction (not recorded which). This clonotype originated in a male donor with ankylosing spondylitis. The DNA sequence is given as TGCGCCAGCAGCTGGACAGATAGTATGTACAATGAGCAGTTCTTC. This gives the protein CASSWTDSMYNEQFF.